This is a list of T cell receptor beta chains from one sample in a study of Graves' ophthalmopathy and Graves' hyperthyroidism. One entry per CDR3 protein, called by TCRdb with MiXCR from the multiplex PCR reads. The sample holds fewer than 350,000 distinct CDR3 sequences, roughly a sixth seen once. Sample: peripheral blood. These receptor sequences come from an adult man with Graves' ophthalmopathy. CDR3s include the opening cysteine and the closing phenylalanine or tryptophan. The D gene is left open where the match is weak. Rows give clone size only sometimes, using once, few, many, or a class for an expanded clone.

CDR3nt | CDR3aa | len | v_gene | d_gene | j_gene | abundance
TGCGCCAGCAGCCAGTACAGAGCCTACGAGCAGTACTTC | CASSQYRAYEQYF | 13 | TRBV4-3 | . | TRBJ2-7 | .
TGTGCCAGCAGCTCATCGACTAGCGGGCGGGGGGAGACCCAGTACTTC | CASSSSTSGRGETQYF | 16 | TRBV7-2 | TRBD2 | TRBJ2-5 | .
TGTGCCAGCAGTGCCGGACTAGCGGGAGGGAACACCGGGGAGCTGTTTTTT | CASSAGLAGGNTGELFF | 17 | TRBV2 | TRBD2 | TRBJ2-2 | many
TGTGCCAGCAGGCTTATGGAGAACACTGAAGCTTTCTTT | CASRLMENTEAFF | 13 | TRBV6-5 | . | TRBJ1-1 | many
TGTGCCATCAGCTTGGATTCCACTGAAGCTTTCTTT | CAISLDSTEAFF | 12 | TRBV10-3 | . | TRBJ1-1 | many
TGTGCCAGCAGCGTAGCACGCGTTAGCGAGCAGTACTTC | CASSVARVSEQYF | 13 | TRBV9 | . | TRBJ2-7 | many
TGTGCCAGCAGTTTTCCAGGGGCCAACCAAGAGACCCAGTACTTC | CASSFPGANQETQYF | 15 | TRBV28 | . | TRBJ2-5 | once
TGTGCCAGCAGAAGAAGGGGGGCAGGAATCTCCTACGAGCAGTACTTC | CASRRRGAGISYEQYF | 16 | TRBV6-5 | . | TRBJ2-7 | many
TGTGCCAGCAGAGAGTGGGGCAATAATTCACCCCTCCACTTT | CASREWGNNSPLHF | 14 | TRBV25-1 | . | TRBJ1-6 | many
TGTGCCAGCAGTTTAATCAGCAGGGCTGGCTATGGCTACACCTTC | CASSLISRAGYGYTF | 15 | TRBV28 | . | TRBJ1-2 | many
TGCAGTGCTAAATTGGTCAGGGTAGATCAGCCCCAGCATTTT | CSAKLVRVDQPQHF | 14 | TRBV20-1 | . | TRBJ1-5 | many
TGTGCCAGCAGCGTAGGGAGCGGGAGATCCGAGCAGTACTTC | CASSVGSGRSEQYF | 14 | TRBV9 | TRBD2 | TRBJ2-7 | .
TGTGCCAGCAGCGGCTCTGGGCAGGGAAACTATGGCTACACCTTC | CASSGSGQGNYGYTF | 15 | TRBV28 | . | TRBJ1-2 | many
TGTGCCAGCTTCGAGGGGTCCCCCTACGAGCAGTACTTC | CASFEGSPYEQYF | 13 | TRBV11-3 | . | TRBJ2-7 | many
TGCAGTGCTAGCTTGGACGGGAGAGGCACCATATATTTT | CSASLDGRGTIYF | 13 | TRBV20-1 | . | TRBJ1-3 | many
TGCAGTGCTAGCGACAGGGGCGAAAACATTCAGTACTTC | CSASDRGENIQYF | 13 | TRBV20-1 | TRBD1 | TRBJ2-4 | many
TGTGCCAGTAGTATCGCCAGCGGCTACGAGCAGTACTTC | CASSIASGYEQYF | 13 | TRBV19 | . | TRBJ2-7 | many
TGTGCCAGCAGCACCGCAGGGGTGATCACTGAAGCTTTCTTT | CASSTAGVITEAFF | 14 | TRBV28 | . | TRBJ1-1 | many
TGTGCCAGCAGTGAAGACCATAGTGAGACCCAGTACTTC | CASSEDHSETQYF | 13 | TRBV6-1 | . | TRBJ2-5 | few
TGCGCCAGCAGGGAAGGGACAGGAGATAATTCACCCCTCCACTTT | CASREGTGDNSPLHF | 15 | TRBV5-1 | TRBD1 | TRBJ1-6 | many
TGTGCCAGCAGCTCATCTGCGAATATTCGCAGCGGGGGGCCGGTCGGGACCCAGTACTTC | CASSSSANIRSGGPVGTQYF | 20 | TRBV11-2 | TRBD2 | TRBJ2-5 | .
TGTGCCAGCAGCATCACCGGGACAGGGGCCGGGGAGCTGTTTTTT | CASSITGTGAGELFF | 15 | TRBV14 | TRBD1 | TRBJ2-2 | .
TGTGCCAGCAGCTTGACAGAAAACTATGGCTACATCTTC | CASSLTENYGYIF | 13 | TRBV7-9 | . | TRBJ1-2 | .
TGTGCCAGCTCAGAACTACAGGTGAACACTGAAGCTTTCTTT | CASSELQVNTEAFF | 14 | TRBV18 | . | TRBJ1-1 | few
TGTGCCAGCAGCTTAGGAGGGACAGGGTCCGAGCAGTACTTC | CASSLGGTGSEQYF | 14 | TRBV7-8 | TRBD1 | TRBJ2-7 | many
TGTGCTAGCAGCTCCTGGGCGGGAGGGTACCAAGAGACCCAGTACTTC | CASSSWAGGYQETQYF | 16 | TRBV7-9 | TRBD2 | TRBJ2-5 | .
TGTGCCAGCTCACCAGGTAGCGACAGCTCCTACGAGCAGTACTTC | CASSPGSDSSYEQYF | 15 | TRBV18 | . | TRBJ2-7 | many
TGTGCCACGCAATCGGACAGGGGGCGGTTGGGCTACACCTTC | CATQSDRGRLGYTF | 14 | TRBV15 | TRBD1 | TRBJ1-2 | many
TGTGCCAGCACTAGCGGGGGCTACACCGGGGAGCTGTTTTTT | CASTSGGYTGELFF | 14 | TRBV28 | TRBD2 | TRBJ2-2 | many
TGTGCCAGCAGTTCCGGGACTAGCGGGAGTAGAGGCCAGTACTTC | CASSSGTSGSRGQYF | 15 | TRBV12-3/TRBV12-4 | TRBD2 | TRBJ2-7 | many
TGTGCCAGCAGCCCCGGTGGGCTAGCGGGACGAGGGGAGACCCAGTACTTC | CASSPGGLAGRGETQYF | 17 | TRBV28 | TRBD2 | TRBJ2-5 | .
TGTGCCAGCAAAGGGACAGGGGACACCGGGGAGCTGTTTTTT | CASKGTGDTGELFF | 14 | TRBV28 | TRBD1 | TRBJ2-2 | few
TGTGCCAGCAGTCGACTCCCGGCAGGGCAAGAGACCCAGTACTTC | CASSRLPAGQETQYF | 15 | TRBV28 | . | TRBJ2-5 | many
TGTGCCAGCATTCGATCAGGGTTCACTGAAGCTTTCTTT | CASIRSGFTEAFF | 13 | TRBV12-3/TRBV12-4 | . | TRBJ1-1 | .
TGTGCCAACAAGAATCCTAACTATGGCTACACCTTC | CANKNPNYGYTF | 12 | TRBV28 | . | TRBJ1-2 | many
TGCAGTGCTTCCTTCTCCGGGACAGGCAATCAGCCCCAGCATTTT | CSASFSGTGNQPQHF | 15 | TRBV20-1 | TRBD1 | TRBJ1-5 | many
TGCAGCGTTGCGGACATCGCTGAAGCTTTCTTT | CSVADIAEAFF | 11 | TRBV29-1 | . | TRBJ1-1 | .
TGTGCCAGCAAACTGGGGATGGTATTCTACGAGCAGTACTTC | CASKLGMVFYEQYF | 14 | TRBV12-3/TRBV12-4 | . | TRBJ2-7 | .
TGTGCCATCAGTCCTGGACCGCGGGAAGAGCAGTACTTC | CAISPGPREEQYF | 13 | TRBV10-3 | . | TRBJ2-7 | .
TGCAGCGCCGGACAGTTGAACACTGAAGCTTTCTTT | CSAGQLNTEAFF | 12 | TRBV29-1 | . | TRBJ1-1 | many
TGTGCCAGCAGCTCCCGTCAGGGGATTTATCGAGTGGAGCAGTACTTC | CASSSRQGIYRVEQYF | 16 | TRBV11-2 | . | TRBJ2-7 | .
TGTGCCAGCAGTGGGGACCTAAACTATGGCTACACCTTC | CASSGDLNYGYTF | 13 | TRBV6-1 | . | TRBJ1-2 | .
TGTGCCAGCACGGTAGGGTGGACTGAAGCTTTCTTT | CASTVGWTEAFF | 12 | TRBV6-1 | . | TRBJ1-1 | many
TGTGCCAGCAGCCTGGACGGGAAACCCCATGGGAACTATGGCTACACCTTC | CASSLDGKPHGNYGYTF | 17 | TRBV6-2/TRBV6-3 | . | TRBJ1-2 | many
TGTGCCAGCGGTACACAGGGGAGCACCGGGGAGCTGTTTTTT | CASGTQGSTGELFF | 14 | TRBV12-3/TRBV12-4 | TRBD1 | TRBJ2-2 | many
TGCAGCGGGGGGCAGATGAACACTGAAGCTTTCTTT | CSGGQMNTEAFF | 12 | TRBV29-1 | . | TRBJ1-1 | many
TGTGCCAGCAGTGAACGTGAAAATCAGCCCCAGCATTTT | CASSERENQPQHF | 13 | TRBV2 | . | TRBJ1-5 | many
TGTGCCAGCTGGACGGGGAATCAGCCCCAGCATTTT | CASWTGNQPQHF | 12 | TRBV27 | . | TRBJ1-5 | many
TGTGCCAGTAGTATGACGGCGGTCCCTGAAGCTTTCTTT | CASSMTAVPEAFF | 13 | TRBV19 | . | TRBJ1-1 | many